Following are 21 T cell receptor beta chains from one sample sequenced in a study of cytomegalovirus exposure and HLA in healthy donors. Primers: 60 Vbeta forward and 13 Jbeta reverse. This table comes from immunoSEQ multiplex PCR, and its TCRdb copy is limited to in-frame clones, with some not included. The profile shows about 130,000 clones, over 75% of them singletons. The sample taken for sequencing was PBMCs. These receptors were collected from a man aged 50 to 60 in good health and CMV-seronegative.

This chain joins TRBV6-6 and TRBJ1-4, with D hard to call. The CDR3 runs 15 residues. Germline assignment: CDR1 MNHNY and CDR2 SVGAGI (reference sequence). Trimming took off 2 bases at V and 1 base at J, with 8 bases between the two ends. The CDR3 DNA sequence: TGTGCCAGCAGTTACGGGTGGAGAACTAATGAAAAACTGTTTTTT. It translates to CASSYGWRTNEKLFF.

Remarks on this clone: Distinct nucleotide sequences in the sample also encode this CDR3. The chain links TRBV28 to TRBJ2-7, with 8 bases that match TRBD2. After removal of 2 bases from V and 1 base from J, the junction contained 4 bases not matched to a gene. Germline CDR1 MDHEN, CDR2 SYDVKM. The CDR3 is 15 amino acids. The CDR3 reads CASSLGTSGSYEQYF. CDR3 nucleotide sequence: TGTGCCAGCAGTTTAGGAACTAGCGGATCCTACGAGCAGTACTTC.

The sample holds one count of this clone. The chain recombines TRBV2 with TRBJ1-2; TRBD1 agrees at 8 bases. The CDR3 has 14 residues. CDR1 and CDR2 from the germline V gene are SNHLY and FYNNEI. With V trimmed by 1 base and J by 12 bases, 10 bases remained unmatched. The CDR3 loop reads CASSEGRGDRFHTF. The CDR3 nucleotides read TGTGCCAGCAGTGAAGGGAGGGGGGACAGGTTCCACACCTTC.

This clone has only one observation. The chain couples TRBV23-1 to TRBJ1-5, with D possibly TRBD1 on 6 matching bases. TRBV23-1 is given ORF status, its function remaining uncertain. Trimming shortened V by 0 bases and J by 5 bases, and 14 bases separated the two germline ends. This CDR3 is 16 amino acids long. DNA of the CDR3: TGCGCCAGCAGTCAATCGTCCTCCAGGGGTGATCAGCCCCAGCATTTT. Its translation is CASSQSSSRGDQPQHF.

The rearrangement links TRBV19 to TRBJ1-1, with a possible D match to TRBD1 (6 bases). From germline, CDR1 is LNHDA and CDR2 SQIVND (reference sequence). The CDR3 runs 15 residues. V lost 7 bases to trimming and J lost 1 base, with 16 bases between them. This chain's CDR3 is CASKQGTSPNTEAFF. CDR3 coding DNA: TGTGCCAGTAAGCAGGGGACAAGCCCGAACACTGAAGCTTTCTTT.

This clone is a singleton in its sample. The chain carries TRBV28 and TRBJ1-1; no clear D gene. The CDR3 spans 11 residues. CDR1 is MDHEN, CDR2 SYDVKM, per germline. V shed 7 bases and J shed 4 bases, with 7 bases lying between them. CDR3 sequence reads: CASTGSTEAFF. The CDR3 coding sequence is TGTGCCAGCACAGGTTCCACTGAAGCTTTCTTT.

This chain connects TRBV4-1 to TRBJ2-1; 10 bases map to TRBD2. CDR1 and CDR2 from the germline V gene are MGHRA and YSYEKL. The CDR3 runs to 16 residues. V dropped 1 base and J dropped 9; count of bases not matched to a gene: 9. This chain's CDR3 is CASSQVASSGSFEQFF. The CDR3 DNA reads TGCGCCAGCAGCCAAGTCGCTTCTAGCGGGAGTTTTGAGCAGTTCTTC.

The chain employs TRBV29-1 and TRBJ2-1, with 15 bases aligning to TRBD2. The V gene's germline CDR1 is SQVTM and CDR2 ANQGSEA. This CDR3 comprises 17 residues. The trim removed 1 base at V and 0 bases at J, leaving 1 base unmatched. The DNA of the CDR3 is TGCAGCGTTGAAGGGGGACTAGCGGGAGGCTCCTACAATGAGCAGTTCTTC. Its translation is CSVEGGLAGGSYNEQFF.

The V call is TRBV6-1, the J call TRBJ1-5; tentatively, D is TRBD1 (6 bases). V was pared by 2 bases and J by 3 bases, with 8 bases between. Per the germline V gene, CDR1 is MNHNS and CDR2 is SASEGT. The CDR3 length is 14 residues. As DNA, the CDR3 is TGTGCCAGCAGTGAATCAGGGGCCAATCAGCCCCAGCATTTT. Its protein product is CASSESGANQPQHF.

The chain couples TRBV28 to TRBJ1-5, with no clear D. Trimming stripped 2 bases from V and 0 bases from J, with 14 bases between. The CDR3 is made up of 17 amino acids. Germline V gives CDR1 MDHEN, CDR2 SYDVKM. CDR3 sequence (DNA): TGTGCCAGCAGTTTACCGCGGGGAGCTTATAGCAATCAGCCCCAGCATTTT. It yields the protein CASSLPRGAYSNQPQHF.

The sample holds a few counts of this clone. The rearrangement links TRBV19 to TRBJ1-5, with 8 bases that match TRBD1. This CDR3 is built from 13 residues. Unmatched junction bases numbered 6, after V lost 8 bases and J lost 6 bases. Germline CDR1 and CDR2: LNHDA and SQIVND (reference sequence). The CDR3 DNA follows: TGTGCCAGTGCAGGGGGCGCATCTCAGCCCCAGCATTTT. Protein sequence: CASAGGASQPQHF.

This chain connects TRBV27 to TRBJ1-1; a weak D match, TRBD1 (6 bases). CDR1 is MNHEY and CDR2 is SMNVEV in the germline V gene (reference sequence). Trimming pared 9 bases from V and 11 bases from J, leaving 22 bases between. This CDR3 spans 13 amino acids. The CDR3 loop reads CASWHKGVMNAFF. CDR3 DNA sequence: TGTGCCAGTTGGCACAAGGGGGTCATGAACGCTTTCTTT.

The rearrangement links TRBV29-1 to TRBJ1-1; D is unresolved. The V gene's germline CDR1 is SQVTM and CDR2 ANQGSEA. The CDR3 has 12 amino acids. The V and J ends lost 4 bases and 7 bases respectively, with 13 bases between them. CDR3 in DNA: TGCAGCGTTGGAAACGTAGCGAGTGAAGCTTTCTTT. It translates to CSVGNVASEAFF.

The V gene is TRBV28, the J gene TRBJ2-5; 9 bases line up with TRBD1. CDR1 and CDR2 from the germline V gene are MDHEN and SYDVKM. The CDR3 has 15 residues. V was clipped by 1 base and J by 5 bases; unmatched bases: 5. Here the CDR3 reads CASSLFTGGTETQYF. The CDR3 DNA sequence: TGTGCCAGCAGTTTATTTACAGGGGGCACGGAGACCCAGTACTTC.

This rearrangement joins TRBV7-9 to TRBJ2-7, with TRBD1 matching 8 bases. The CDR3 loop spans 16 amino acids. CDR1 and CDR2 (germline): SEHNR, FQNEAQ (reference sequence). Trimming cost V 0 bases and J 5 bases; bases outside gene matches: 9. CDR3 residues: CASSLARTGGWDEQYF. In nucleotides, the CDR3 is TGTGCCAGCAGCTTAGCGAGAACAGGGGGTTGGGACGAGCAGTACTTC. The full variable domain, its missing parts supplied by reference TRBV7-9 and TRBJ2-7, is DTGVSQNPRHKITKRGQNVTFRCDPISEHNRLYWYRQTLGQGPEFLTYFQNEAQLEKSRLLSDRFSAERPKGSFSTLEIQRTEQGDSAMYLCASSLARTGGWDEQYFGPGTRLTVT.

This sequence joins TRBV10-3 and TRBJ2-5; 7 bases are shared with TRBD2. Germline-derived CDR1 and CDR2 are ENHRY and SYGVKD. V shed 9 bases, J shed 11 bases, and the junction held 12 bases outside the gene matches. The CDR3 runs to 12 residues. This CDR3 is CAMGLGAGEQYF. The CDR3 DNA follows: TGTGCCATGGGCTTAGGCGCGGGGGAGCAGTACTTC.

The rearrangement joins TRBV10-3 to TRBJ2-1; 9 bases map to TRBD2. The CDR3 is 16 amino acids. Germline-derived CDR1 and CDR2 are ENHRY and SYGVKD. V was clipped by 0 bases and J by 8 bases; unmatched bases: 8. This CDR3 is CAISESTAGGPDEQFF. In nucleotides, the CDR3 is TGTGCCATCAGTGAGTCGACCGCGGGAGGGCCGGATGAGCAGTTCTTC.

This clone was counted only a few times. The chain joins TRBV29-1 to TRBJ2-1, with D unresolved. Per germline, CDR1 SQVTM and CDR2 ANQGSEA. V lost 7 bases and J 4 bases, leaving 11 bases between the germline ends. This CDR3 is built from 12 residues. CDR3 in amino acids: CSDQQTYNEQFF. The CDR3 region has the DNA TGCAGCGACCAACAAACATACAATGAGCAGTTCTTC.

This chain joins TRBV19 and TRBJ2-1; 14 bases are shared with TRBD2. The V gene's germline CDR1 is LNHDA and CDR2 SQIVND (reference sequence). The CDR3 sequence is 16 residues long. The V gene end was trimmed by 4 bases and the J gene end by 5 bases; junction bases not matched to a gene: 4. The CDR3 spells CASSRPGLAGDNEQFF. The CDR3 DNA is TGTGCCAGTAGTAGGCCGGGACTAGCGGGAGACAATGAGCAGTTCTTC.

This clone was detected only a few times. The genes are TRBV27 and TRBJ2-3; D perhaps matches TRBD1 (6 bases). CDR3 length: 15 amino acids. CDR1 is MNHEY and CDR2 is SMNVEV in the germline V gene (reference sequence). Between the trimmed V and J ends, which lost 1 base and 1 base, there was a span of 9 bases. The CDR3: CASSLLAGGTDTQYF. The CDR3 DNA sequence: TGTGCCAGCAGTTTATTGGCAGGGGGCACAGATACGCAGTATTTT.

The rearrangement joins TRBV29-1 to TRBJ2-7; a possible D gene is TRBD1 (6 bases). Germline V gene lookup returns CDR1 SQVTM and CDR2 ANQGSEA. Trimming pared 1 base from V and 9 bases from J, leaving 13 bases between. The CDR3 extends over 12 amino acids. The CDR3 sequence is CSVEVDRQAQYF. CDR3 sequence (DNA): TGCAGCGTTGAAGTGGACCGACAGGCGCAGTACTTC.